A single sample is the source of the 32 T cell receptor beta chains below, sequenced in a study of blood T cell repertoires in COVID-19. Produced via immunoSEQ multiplex PCR; TCRdb's table is partial and in-frame only. The sample consists of some 200,000 clones, 75% to 90% of them appearing once. The sequenced sample consisted of PBMCs or T cells enriched from blood (not recorded which). Receptors originate from a woman between 18 and 29 years old in a cohort exposed to, infected with or recovered from COVID-19 (not recorded which).

The chain uses TRBV9 and TRBJ2-7; tentative D call: TRBD2 (5 bases). CDR1 is SGDLS and CDR2 is YYNGEE in the germline V gene. This CDR3 has 15 residues. V lost 0 bases and J 3 bases, leaving 13 bases between the germline ends. The CDR3 loop is CASSVGSDTIYEQYF. The DNA for the CDR3 is TGTGCCAGCAGCGTAGGTAGCGATACCATCTACGAGCAGTACTTC.

This clone was seen only once. The chain carries TRBV11-3 and TRBJ2-3, with D perhaps TRBD2 (6 bases). This CDR3 has 16 amino acids. V was pared by 5 bases and J by 0 bases, with 15 bases between. Germline loops: CDR1 SGHNT, CDR2 YENEEA. The CDR3 nucleotides are TGTGCCAGCAGCCGGGGGTTTAGTGGGAGCACAGATACGCAGTATTTT. This codes for CASSRGFSGSTDTQYF.

The gene calls are TRBV11-2 and TRBJ1-2; possible D gene TRBD1, 6 bases. The germline gives CDR1 SGHAT, CDR2 FQNNGV. The CDR3 consists of 13 residues. Trimming took 5 bases from V and 5 from J, leaving 12 bases between them. CDR3 sequence: CASSPGTQYGYTF. The CDR3 coding sequence is TGTGCCAGCAGCCCCGGGACACAATATGGCTACACCTTC. The entire variable domain, with the rest obtained from reference TRBV11-2 and TRBJ1-2, is as follows: EAGVAQSPRYKIIEKRQSVAFWCNPISGHATLYWYQQILGQGPKLLIQFQNNGVVDDSQLPKDRFSAERLKGVDSTLKIQPAKLEDSAVYLCASSPGTQYGYTFGSGTRLTVV.

The rearrangement links TRBV2 to TRBJ1-2; no firm D call. From germline, CDR1 is SNHLY and CDR2 FYNNEI. This CDR3 has 16 residues. Trimming shortened V by 4 bases and J by 5 bases, and 20 bases separated the two germline ends. CDR3 loop: CASSVGRMREGYGYTF. The CDR3 coding sequence is TGTGCCAGCAGTGTGGGGAGGATGAGGGAAGGATATGGCTACACCTTC.

The sample holds one count of this clone. The chain has TRBV6-5 and TRBJ1-5; TRBD1 matches at 7 bases. The V segment lost 6 bases and the J segment 5 bases; nucleotides outside the gene matches: 4. CDR1 MNHEY and CDR2 SVGAGI come from the germline V gene. This CDR3 has 13 amino acids. The CDR3 sequence is CASSDDRDQPQHF. The CDR3 nucleotides read TGTGCCAGCAGCGACGACAGGGATCAGCCCCAGCATTTT.

The rearrangement joins TRBV19 to TRBJ1-2, with D possibly matching TRBD1 (6 bases). The CDR3 totals 15 residues. With 4 bases removed from V and 7 bases from J, the gap between germline ends came to 19 bases. CDR1 is LNHDA and CDR2 is SQIVND in the germline V gene (reference sequence). In DNA, the CDR3 is TGTGCCAGTAGTACCCCACAACAGGGTACTGGTGGCTACACCTTC. Its translation is CASSTPQQGTGGYTF.

The chain couples TRBV3-1 (or the pseudogene TRBV3-2) to TRBJ1-1; D gene ambiguous. The length of the CDR3 is 14 residues. Germline V gene sequence: CDR1 LGHDT, CDR2 YNNKEL (reference sequence). The V end lost 1 base, the J end lost 4 bases, and 10 bases lay between the germline ends. In DNA, the CDR3 is TGTGCCAGCAGCCAAGGGTACGGTGTCACTGAAGCTTTCTTT. It yields the protein CASSQGYGVTEAFF.

The rearrangement uses TRBV10-3 and TRBJ1-5; perhaps TRBD1 as D (5 bases). In germline, CDR1 is ENHRY, CDR2 SYGVKD. The V gene lost 6 bases and the J gene lost 6 bases, with 15 bases spanning the gap. This CDR3 has 14 residues. CDR3 residues: CAISLRDSGQPQHF. CDR3 nucleotide sequence: TGTGCCATCAGCCTCAGGGACTCCGGTCAGCCCCAGCATTTT.

The chain recombines TRBV6-5 with TRBJ1-1; D may be TRBD1 (6 bases). There are 13 residues in the CDR3. V was trimmed by 10 bases and J by 0 bases, leaving 12 bases between them. The germline V gene has CDR1 MNHEY and CDR2 SVGAGI. CDR3 sequence: CATVGQLNTEAFF. The CDR3 coding sequence is TGTGCCACGGTCGGACAGTTGAACACTGAAGCTTTCTTT.

The genes are TRBV24-1 and TRBJ1-5, with TRBD1 matching 11 bases. J was trimmed by 5 bases and V by 3 bases; bases with no gene match: 5. The germline V gene encodes CDR1 KGHDR and CDR2 SFDVKD. This CDR3 has 16 residues. CDR3 residues: CATSDPGQGEDQPQHF. CDR3 DNA: TGTGCCACCAGTGATCCGGGACAGGGGGAGGATCAGCCCCAGCATTTT.

This clone was found once. The chain couples TRBV6-1 to TRBJ2-7; tentative D call: TRBD2 (6 bases). Germline CDR1 reads MNHNS; CDR2 reads SASEGT. The V gene lost 2 bases and the J gene lost 5 bases, with 16 bases spanning the gap. This CDR3 is built from 15 residues. Here the CDR3 reads CASSEWGELGNEQYF. Here the CDR3 DNA reads TGTGCCAGCAGTGAATGGGGGGAGTTGGGTAACGAGCAGTACTTC.

The V and J genes are TRBV7-9 and TRBJ2-3; D gene ambiguous. The CDR3 totals 13 residues. The V and J ends lost 5 bases and 6 bases respectively, with 12 bases between them. Per the germline V gene, CDR1 is SEHNR and CDR2 is FQNEAQ (reference sequence). This chain's CDR3 is CASSPISGDTQYF. The CDR3 DNA reads as TGTGCCAGCAGCCCCATTTCTGGCGATACGCAGTATTTT. Looking up the rest from reference TRBV7-9 and TRBJ2-3 gives the full variable domain: DTGVSQNPRHKITKRGQNVTFRCDPISEHNRLYWYRQTLGQGPEFLTYFQNEAQLEKSRLLSDRFSAERPKGSFSTLEIQRTEQGDSAMYLCASSPISGDTQYFGPGTRLTVL.

The genes are TRBV9 and TRBJ2-2; D possibly corresponds to TRBD2 (5 bases). The germline V gene encodes CDR1 SGDLS and CDR2 YYNGEE. V was trimmed by 2 bases and J by 4 bases, leaving 6 bases between them. The CDR3 loop spans 13 amino acids. DNA of the CDR3: TGTGCCAGCAGCGTCGAGGGCACCGGGGAGCTGTTTTTT. It translates to CASSVEGTGELFF. Using reference TRBV9 and TRBJ2-2 for the parts outside the CDR3, the full variable domain is DSGVTQTPKHLITATGQRVTLRCSPRSGDLSVYWYQQSLDQGLQFLIQYYNGEERAKGNILERFSAQQFPDLHSELNLSSLELGDSALYFCASSVEGTGELFFGEGSRLTVL.

The rearrangement links TRBV7-9 to TRBJ2-1, with TRBD2 as a possible D gene (5 bases). Trimming pared 5 bases from V and 7 bases from J, leaving 18 bases between. The V gene's germline CDR1 is SEHNR and CDR2 FQNEAQ (reference sequence). There are 15 residues in the CDR3. In DNA, the CDR3 is TGTGCCAGCAGCAACGTCCAGGCGGGCAGGAATGAGCAGTTCTTC. It encodes CASSNVQAGRNEQFF.

This clone showed up just a few times. For the CDR3, the DNA is TGTGCCAGCAGTCTCCCGGGAGCGGACAATGAGCAGTTCTTC. It is translated as CASSLPGADNEQFF. The J gene is TRBJ2-1, the V gene TRBV6-2 or TRBV6-3, with D possibly matching TRBD2 (6 bases). The CDR3 consists of 14 residues. CDR1 and CDR2 from the germline V gene are MNHEY and SVGEGT. V lost 5 bases and J 5 bases, leaving 13 bases between the germline ends.

The chain combines TRBV19 with TRBJ2-6; TRBD2 might be the D (6 bases). Germline CDR1 reads LNHDA; CDR2 reads SQIVND (reference sequence). This CDR3 comprises 15 residues. Trimming took 8 bases from V and 1 from J, leaving 12 bases between them. This CDR3 is CASCTGVSGANVLTF. CDR3 bases: TGTGCCAGTTGTACGGGAGTGTCTGGGGCCAACGTCCTGACTTTC.

The chain recombines TRBV24-1 with TRBJ2-4; 12 bases line up with TRBD2. CDR3 size: 19 residues. The J segment lost 1 base and the V segment lost 1 base, leaving 7 bases of the junction unmatched. CDR1 is KGHDR, CDR2 SFDVKD, per germline. CDR3 region: CATSDFWLAGGTAKNIQYF. CDR3 DNA sequence: TGTGCCACCAGTGATTTCTGGCTAGCGGGAGGGACGGCCAAAAACATTCAGTACTTC.

Only one count was recorded for this clone. The chain is built from TRBV6-5 and TRBJ2-7; D unclear. CDR3 length equals 14 residues. The ends were cut back, 6 bases at V and 3 bases at J, with 15 bases in the middle. The germline V gene encodes CDR1 MNHEY and CDR2 SVGAGI. The CDR3 loop reads CASRPRSSLYEQYF. CDR3 sequence (DNA): TGTGCCAGCAGGCCCCGCAGTAGCCTCTACGAGCAGTACTTC.

The chain combines TRBV2 with TRBJ1-1, with 7 bases matching TRBD1. CDR1 and CDR2 (germline): SNHLY, FYNNEI. After removal of 5 bases from V and 4 bases from J, the junction contained 4 bases not matched to a gene. CDR3 length equals 13 residues. The CDR3 nucleotides are TGTGCCAGCAGTCTCCGACAGGGCACTGAAGCTTTCTTT. Translated, it gives CASSLRQGTEAFF.

The chain has TRBV2 and TRBJ1-5; 7 bases line up with TRBD1. V lost 0 bases to trimming and J lost 0 bases; unmatched junction nucleotides: 5. This CDR3 is 17 amino acids long. Germline V gene sequence: CDR1 SNHLY, CDR2 FYNNEI. The CDR3 nucleotides read TGTGCCAGCAGTGAAGCCACCGGGACAGATAGCAATCAGCCCCAGCATTTT. The encoded protein is CASSEATGTDSNQPQHF.

The genes are TRBV2 and TRBJ2-7; D remains unclear. The CDR3 runs 15 residues. Trimming removed 1 base at V and 0 bases at J, with 10 bases between. Germline V CDR1 and CDR2: SNHLY, FYNNEI. CDR3 coding DNA: TGTGCCAGCAGTGAAGTCTTACAGAGCTCCTACGAGCAGTACTTC. It specifies CASSEVLQSSYEQYF.

The V gene is TRBV2, the J gene TRBJ1-1; maybe TRBD1 (5 bases). The CDR3 is 14 amino acids. V gave up 4 bases and J gave up 4 bases, with 13 bases separating them. CDR1 is SNHLY, CDR2 FYNNEI, per germline. CDR3 nucleotide sequence: TGTGCCAGCAGTGCAGGGATGTGGGGCACTGAAGCTTTCTTT. This gives the protein CASSAGMWGTEAFF.

The chain couples TRBV6-4 to TRBJ1-4; unclear D gene. Trimming took 6 bases from V and 8 from J, leaving 19 bases between them. The CDR3 spans 15 residues. The germline CDR1 and CDR2 sequences are MRHNA and SNTAGT. CDR3 bases: TGTGCCAGCAGCCATAATGCGGGCGAAGGCGAAAAACTGTTTTTT. Protein sequence: CASSHNAGEGEKLFF.

The J gene is TRBJ1-2, the V gene TRBV7-8; TRBD1 aligns across 10 bases. This CDR3 contains 15 residues. J gave up 4 bases and V 3 bases, and 5 bases lay outside the gene matches. Per germline, CDR1 SGHVS and CDR2 FQNEAQ. In DNA form, the CDR3 reads TGTGCCAGCAGCTTTCCGGGACAGGGGATCTATGGCTACACCTTC. The encoded protein is CASSFPGQGIYGYTF.

CDR3 amino acids: CASGYGDREAGYTF. DNA for the CDR3: TGTGCTAGTGGTTACGGGGACAGGGAGGCTGGCTACACCTTC. The chain uses TRBV12-5 and TRBJ1-2, with TRBD1 matching 9 bases. The CDR3 contains 14 residues. Germline V gene lookup returns CDR1 LGHNT and CDR2 FRNRAP. V was clipped by 4 bases and J by 7 bases; unmatched bases: 7.

This clone was counted once. DNA for the CDR3: TGTGCCACCGGCGGGAGGGGCCGTAGCTCCTACAATGAGCAGTTCTTC. Translating gives CATGGRGRSSYNEQFF. This sequence joins TRBV19 and TRBJ2-1, with 9 nucleotides matching TRBD2. This CDR3 contains 16 residues. Germline CDR1 is LNHDA and CDR2 is SQIVND (reference sequence). V gave up 10 bases and J gave up 0 bases; unmatched junction bases: 10.

This clone has just a few counts. The chain couples TRBV7-6 to TRBJ1-4; D possibly corresponds to TRBD1 (6 bases). Germline V CDR1 and CDR2: SGHVS, FNYEAQ. The CDR3 is 16 residues long. V dropped 1 base and J dropped 3 bases, with 12 bases sitting between them. As DNA, the CDR3 is TGTGCCAGCAGCTTAGACGCGACAGGCCCTAATGAAAAACTGTTTTTT. This codes for CASSLDATGPNEKLFF.

This sequence joins TRBV7-9 and TRBJ2-2, with 9 bases lining up with TRBD1. V gave up 8 bases and J gave up 6 bases; unmatched junction bases: 10. This CDR3 has 15 residues. Germline V gene sequence: CDR1 SEHNR, CDR2 FQNEAQ (reference sequence). Written as DNA, the CDR3 is TGTGCCAGCGGCAACCCGGGACAGGGATCCGGGGAGCTGTTTTTT. Its translation is CASGNPGQGSGELFF.

The chain carries TRBV4-1 and TRBJ2-2; perhaps TRBD1 as D (6 bases). The ends were cut back, 1 base at V and 6 bases at J, with 21 bases in the middle. The germline gives CDR1 MGHRA, CDR2 YSYEKL. This CDR3 contains 18 residues. The CDR3 loop reads CASSQVLGQSSFPGELFF. CDR3 bases: TGCGCCAGCAGCCAAGTCCTTGGACAGAGTAGCTTTCCCGGGGAGCTGTTTTTT.

The chain recombines TRBV7-2 with TRBJ2-3; TRBD2 agrees at 12 bases. The CDR3 is made up of 17 amino acids. V lost 4 bases and J lost 2; bases outside the gene matches: 7. CDR1 SGHTA and CDR2 FQGNSA come from the germline V gene. The CDR3 DNA is TGTGCCAGCAGCTCTTACCTAGCGGGGGGGATCACAGATACGCAGTATTTT. Amino acid sequence: CASSSYLAGGITDTQYF.

The chain recombines TRBV24-1 with TRBJ1-2; 7 nucleotides match TRBD1. CDR3 length: 17 amino acids. Germline assignment: CDR1 KGHDR and CDR2 SFDVKD. Trimming at V came to 4 bases and at J to 8 bases, leaving 18 bases not matched to a gene. The CDR3 is CATSEAPTGTADWGYTF. The CDR3 DNA reads as TGTGCCACCAGTGAGGCTCCTACCGGGACAGCTGACTGGGGCTACACCTTC.

The chain joins TRBV2 to TRBJ2-7; 9 nucleotides match TRBD1. Germline V gene data show CDR1 as SNHLY and CDR2 as FYNNEI. The CDR3 runs 15 residues. V trimming: 7 bases; J trimming: 7 bases; junction bases outside the gene matches: 14. Here the CDR3 DNA reads TGTGCCAGCAATCAATTCCGGGACAGGGTGAGTGAGCAGTACTTC. It specifies CASNQFRDRVSEQYF.